These 21 T cell receptor beta chains were sequenced from one sample in a study of spatial heterogeneity in lung cancer. TCRdb reprocessed the 5' RACE reads with MiXCR, giving one entry per CDR3 protein. Counted here are 45,000 to 55,000 distinct CDR3 sequences, roughly 5% occurring once; the ten biggest clones make up roughly 11%. Time point here: sample taken at primary tumor resection. The sample was PBMCs, taken at surgery. The receptors stem from a male donor with early-stage non-small cell lung cancer.

This clonotype was counted many times. This chain links TRBV6-5 with TRBJ1-6; 9 bases are a match to TRBD1. CDR3 length: 13 amino acids. Per germline, CDR1 MNHEY and CDR2 SVGAGI. The V gene end was trimmed by 11 bases and the J gene end by 8 bases; junction bases not matched to a gene: 7. The CDR3 protein is CAARDRVYSPLHF. The DNA for the CDR3 is TGTGCCGCAAGGGACAGGGTTTATTCACCCCTCCACTTT.

This clonotype was detected ten times or more. The chain is built from TRBV7-2 and TRBJ2-1, with D perhaps matching TRBD2 (6 bases). The ends were cut back, 5 bases at V and 9 bases at J, with 17 bases in the middle. Germline-derived CDR1 and CDR2 are SGHTA and FQGNSA. CDR3 length: 14 residues. As DNA, the CDR3 is TGTGCCAGCAGCCTGACTAGTGGGGCGGGTGAGCAGTTCTTC. Protein: CASSLTSGAGEQFF.

There are many counts of this clonotype. The chain recombines TRBV5-4 with TRBJ2-3; 8 bases map to TRBD2. V was clipped by 1 base and J by 6 bases; unmatched bases: 10. The CDR3 length is 16 residues. Germline lookup yields CDR1 SGHNT and CDR2 YYREEE (reference sequence). CDR3 loop: CASSLKAGGGVDTQYF. The DNA of the CDR3 is TGTGCCAGCAGCTTGAAGGCGGGAGGAGGAGTGGATACGCAGTATTTT.

This chain uses TRBV5-1 with TRBJ2-1; 10 nucleotides align to TRBD1. The germline V gene has CDR1 SGHRS and CDR2 YFSETQ. V was pared by 6 bases and J by 7 bases, with 10 bases of the junction left unmatched. This CDR3 comprises 15 residues. This chain's CDR3 is CASTRDRGRENEQFF. CDR3 DNA sequence: TGCGCCAGCACCCGGGACAGGGGTAGGGAGAATGAGCAGTTCTTC.

There are many counts of this clonotype. The chain couples TRBV7-9 to TRBJ2-7, with 9 bases identical to TRBD1. Germline trimming cut 5 bases from V and 4 bases from J; bases unmatched to any gene: 6. The CDR3 contains 14 residues. Germline V CDR1 and CDR2: SEHNR, FQNEAQ (reference sequence). CDR3 residues: CASSHGTGSYEQYF. Here the CDR3 DNA reads TGTGCCAGCAGCCATGGGACAGGGTCTTACGAGCAGTACTTC.

This clonotype was picked up a small number of times. An end of the junction differs from the germline gene, which may be a read error. The chain links TRBV29-1 to TRBJ2-2, with 8 nucleotides matching TRBD2. Germline V gene lookup returns CDR1 SQVTM and CDR2 ANQGSEA. CDR3 size: 14 residues. The CDR3 nucleotides read TGCAGCATTGATAGGCTAGCGGGCACCGGGGAGCTGTTTTTT. Translating gives CSIDRLAGTGELFF.

This clonotype was detected ten times or more. The chain carries TRBV5-5 and TRBJ1-6; D possibly corresponds to TRBD1 (5 bases). The CDR3 spans 14 residues. Per germline, CDR1 SGHKS and CDR2 YYEKEE (reference sequence). Trimming shortened V by 1 base and J by 8 bases, and 10 bases separated the two germline ends. The chain's CDR3 is CASSLQGLDSPLHF. Here the CDR3 DNA reads TGTGCCAGCAGCTTGCAGGGTTTAGATTCACCCCTCCACTTT.

This clonotype was seen at least ten times. CDR3 sequence (DNA): TGCAGCGTTGGCGCGCAGGGGGATCAGCCCCAGCATTTT. As protein: CSVGAQGDQPQHF. V is TRBV29-1 and J is TRBJ1-5, with 7 bases fitting TRBD1. V lost 4 bases to trimming and J lost 5 bases; unmatched junction nucleotides: 5. Germline CDR1 is SQVTM and CDR2 is ANQGSEA. The CDR3 length is 13 residues.

Many counts were recorded for this clonotype. J is TRBJ2-2 and V is TRBV7-9; 7 positions match TRBD2. Germline V gene sequence: CDR1 SEHNR, CDR2 FQNEAQ (reference sequence). The ends lost 7 bases at V and 1 base at J; junction bases unmatched: 6. The CDR3 has 15 residues. CDR3 sequence reads: CASTLAEQNTGELFF. The DNA for the CDR3 is TGTGCCAGCACCCTAGCGGAGCAGAACACCGGGGAGCTGTTTTTT.

This clonotype was observed at least ten times. The V call is TRBV10-3, the J call TRBJ2-1; D might be TRBD2 (5 bases). CDR3 length equals 15 residues. V lost 7 bases and J lost 7, with 20 bases in between. Germline CDR1 reads ENHRY; CDR2 reads SYGVKD. The CDR3 DNA follows: TGTGCCATCATCAGTCACGTAGCGACGGTTAATGAGCAGTTCTTC. It encodes CAIISHVATVNEQFF.

This clonotype was found many times. The chain employs TRBV10-3 and TRBJ1-2; no reliable D call. V dropped 0 bases and J dropped 1 base, with 9 bases sitting between them. This CDR3 region has 15 residues. Germline V CDR1 and CDR2: ENHRY, SYGVKD. The CDR3 region is CAISESNLGNYGYTF. For the CDR3, the DNA is TGTGCCATCAGTGAGTCGAATCTGGGTAACTATGGCTACACCTTC.

This clonotype was seen ten or more times. This chain joins TRBV12-3 or TRBV12-4 and TRBJ2-7; 10 bases fit TRBD1. The trim removed 2 bases at V and 5 bases at J, leaving 3 bases unmatched. The CDR3 totals 14 residues. CDR3 nucleotides: TGTGCCAGCAGTTTAATGGGACAGGGGAACGAGCAGTACTTC. As protein: CASSLMGQGNEQYF.

This clonotype was observed many times. The gene calls are TRBV10-3 and TRBJ2-1; 9 bases are shared with TRBD2. The germline V gene has CDR1 ENHRY and CDR2 SYGVKD. The V gene end was trimmed by 6 bases and the J gene end by 0 bases; junction bases not matched to a gene: 6. CDR3 length: 16 amino acids. The CDR3, as DNA: TGTGCCATCAGGGAAAGCGGGGGGAGCTCCTACAATGAGCAGTTCTTC. Translated: CAIRESGGSSYNEQFF.

This clonotype was seen ten or more times. As DNA, the CDR3 is TGTGCCAGCAGCTCATTGTCCAGGGTAGATACGCAGTATTTT. This gives the protein CASSSLSRVDTQYF. This chain uses TRBV6-2 or TRBV6-3 with TRBJ2-3, with a weak D call TRBD1 (5 bases). V gave up 6 bases and J gave up 5 bases, with 15 bases separating them. The CDR3 runs 14 residues. Germline V gives CDR1 MNHEY, CDR2 SVGEGT.

This clonotype has ten or more counts. The chain recombines TRBV7-9 with TRBJ2-2; D uncertain. This CDR3 contains 14 residues. Looked up from germline, CDR1 is SEHNR and CDR2 is FQNEAQ (reference sequence). The V end was cut by 5 bases, the J end by 4 bases, with 11 bases between. CDR3 bases: TGTGCCAGCAGCCTCCCTCGGTCCACCGGGGAGCTGTTTTTT. Amino acids: CASSLPRSTGELFF.

This clonotype was seen many times. This chain links TRBV20-1 with TRBJ2-7, with TRBD2 matching 8 bases. V shed 5 bases and J 3 bases; nucleotides not matched to a gene: 12. Looked up from germline, CDR1 is DFQATT and CDR2 is SNEGSKA (reference sequence). The CDR3 is made up of 15 amino acids. The CDR3 DNA reads TGCAGTGCTCCCCAAGCGGGGGAGACCCGCTACGAGCAGTACTTC. Its protein is CSAPQAGETRYEQYF.

The table lists this clonotype with many counts. The V call is TRBV9, the J call TRBJ2-5; 7 positions agree with TRBD1. The CDR3 covers 15 residues. V was pared by 0 bases and J by 4 bases, with 6 bases of the junction left unmatched. Looked up from germline, CDR1 is SGDLS and CDR2 is YYNGEE. CDR3 DNA: TGTGCCAGCAGCGTAGGAGGGGGCGCAGGAGAGACCCAGTACTTC. Protein sequence: CASSVGGGAGETQYF.

Ten or more counts support this clonotype. The chain links TRBV9 to TRBJ2-1, with D uncertain. Trimming pared 1 base from V and 7 bases from J, leaving 9 bases between. CDR1 SGDLS and CDR2 YYNGEE come from the germline V gene. The CDR3 is 13 residues long. CDR3 coding DNA: TGTGCCAGCAGCGTAATTCAAGGAAATGAGCAGTTCTTC. Protein product: CASSVIQGNEQFF.

This clonotype was recorded at least ten times. The V call is TRBV7-8, the J call TRBJ2-7; a possible D gene is TRBD2 (5 bases). This CDR3 is built from 15 residues. V lost 0 bases and J 0 bases, leaving 9 bases between the germline ends. Looked up from germline, CDR1 is SGHVS and CDR2 is FQNEAQ. The CDR3 sequence is CASSLALAGSYEQYF. In DNA form, the CDR3 reads TGTGCCAGCAGCTTAGCGCTTGCGGGCTCCTACGAGCAGTACTTC.

Ten or more counts support this clonotype. The rearrangement uses TRBV11-2 and TRBJ2-7, with 9 bases fitting TRBD2. Germline trimming cut 8 bases from V and 9 bases from J; bases unmatched to any gene: 17. CDR1 is SGHAT and CDR2 is FQNNGV in the germline V gene. This CDR3 region has 15 residues. The CDR3 nucleotides read TGTGCCAGCGGGTCGGAGGGGGGACTAGCTTTCGCGCAGTACTTC. Amino acids: CASGSEGGLAFAQYF.

Many counts were recorded for this clonotype. The chain recombines TRBV20-1 with TRBJ2-3, with D tentatively TRBD1 or TRBD2 (5 bases each). V was cut by 5 bases and J by 6 bases, with 18 bases left in between. The germline V gene has CDR1 DFQATT and CDR2 SNEGSKA (reference sequence). The CDR3 spans 14 residues. CDR3 amino acids: CSALVTWGGDTQYF. CDR3 bases: TGCAGTGCTTTAGTCACGTGGGGCGGGGATACGCAGTATTTT.